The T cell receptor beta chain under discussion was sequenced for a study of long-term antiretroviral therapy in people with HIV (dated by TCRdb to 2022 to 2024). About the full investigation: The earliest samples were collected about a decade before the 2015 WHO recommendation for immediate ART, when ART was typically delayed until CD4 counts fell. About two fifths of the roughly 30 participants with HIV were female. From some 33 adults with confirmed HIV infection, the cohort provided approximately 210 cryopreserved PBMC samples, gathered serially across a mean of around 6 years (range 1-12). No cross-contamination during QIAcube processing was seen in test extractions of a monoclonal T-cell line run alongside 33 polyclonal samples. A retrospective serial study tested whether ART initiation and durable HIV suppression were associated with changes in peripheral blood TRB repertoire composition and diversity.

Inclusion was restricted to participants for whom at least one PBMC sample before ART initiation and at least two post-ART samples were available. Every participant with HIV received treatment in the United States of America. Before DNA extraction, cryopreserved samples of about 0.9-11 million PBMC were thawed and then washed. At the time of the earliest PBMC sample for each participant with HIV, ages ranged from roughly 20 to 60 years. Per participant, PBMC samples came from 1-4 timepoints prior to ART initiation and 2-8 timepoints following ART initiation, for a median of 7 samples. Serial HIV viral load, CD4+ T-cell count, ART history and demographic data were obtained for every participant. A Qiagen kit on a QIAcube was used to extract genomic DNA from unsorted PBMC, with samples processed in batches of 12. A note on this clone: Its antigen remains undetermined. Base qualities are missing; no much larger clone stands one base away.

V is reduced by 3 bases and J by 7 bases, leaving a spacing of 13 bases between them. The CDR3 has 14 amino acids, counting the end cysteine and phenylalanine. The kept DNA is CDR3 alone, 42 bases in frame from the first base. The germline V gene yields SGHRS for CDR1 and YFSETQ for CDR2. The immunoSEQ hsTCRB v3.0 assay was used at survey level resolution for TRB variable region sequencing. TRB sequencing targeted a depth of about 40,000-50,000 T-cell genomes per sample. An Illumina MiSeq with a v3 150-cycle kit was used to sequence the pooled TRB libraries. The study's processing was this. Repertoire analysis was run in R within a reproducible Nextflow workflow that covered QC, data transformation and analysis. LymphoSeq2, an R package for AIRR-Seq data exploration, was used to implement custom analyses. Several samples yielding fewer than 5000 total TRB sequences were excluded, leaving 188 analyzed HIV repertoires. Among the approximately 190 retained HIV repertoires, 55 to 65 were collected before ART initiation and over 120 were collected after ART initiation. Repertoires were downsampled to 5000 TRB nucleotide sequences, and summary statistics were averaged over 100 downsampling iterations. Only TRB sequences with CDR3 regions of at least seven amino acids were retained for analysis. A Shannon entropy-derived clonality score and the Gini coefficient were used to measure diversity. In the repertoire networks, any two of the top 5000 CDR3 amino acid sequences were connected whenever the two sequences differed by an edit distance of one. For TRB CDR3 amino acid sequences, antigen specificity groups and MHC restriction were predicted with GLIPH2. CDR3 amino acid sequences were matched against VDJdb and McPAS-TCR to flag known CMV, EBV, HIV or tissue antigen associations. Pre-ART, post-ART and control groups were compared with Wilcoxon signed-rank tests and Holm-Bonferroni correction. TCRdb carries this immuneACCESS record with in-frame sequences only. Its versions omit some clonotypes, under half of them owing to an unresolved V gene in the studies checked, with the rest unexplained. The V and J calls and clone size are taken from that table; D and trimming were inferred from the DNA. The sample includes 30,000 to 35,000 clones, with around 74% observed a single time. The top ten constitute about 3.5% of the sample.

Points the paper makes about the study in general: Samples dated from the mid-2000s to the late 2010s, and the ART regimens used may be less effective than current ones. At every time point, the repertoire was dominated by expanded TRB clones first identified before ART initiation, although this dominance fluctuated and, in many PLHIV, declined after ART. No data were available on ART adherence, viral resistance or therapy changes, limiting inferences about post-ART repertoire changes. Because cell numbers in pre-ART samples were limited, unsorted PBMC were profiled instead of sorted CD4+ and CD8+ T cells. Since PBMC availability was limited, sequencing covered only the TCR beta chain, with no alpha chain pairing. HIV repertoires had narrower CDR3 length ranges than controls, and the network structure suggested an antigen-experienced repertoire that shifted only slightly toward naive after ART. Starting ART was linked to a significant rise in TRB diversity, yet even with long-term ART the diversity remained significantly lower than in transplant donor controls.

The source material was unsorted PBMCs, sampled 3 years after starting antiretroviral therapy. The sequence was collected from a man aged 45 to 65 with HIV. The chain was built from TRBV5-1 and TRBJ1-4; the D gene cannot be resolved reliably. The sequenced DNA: TGCGCCAGCAGCTCTAGAGGTGTTGGTGAAAAACTGTTTTTT. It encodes CASSSRGVGEKLFF. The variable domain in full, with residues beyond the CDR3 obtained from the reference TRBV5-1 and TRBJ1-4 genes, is KAGVTQTPRYLIKTRGQQVTLSCSPISGHRSVSWYQQTPGQGLQFLFEYFSETQRNKGNFPGRFSGRQFSNSRSEMNVSTLELGDSALYLCASSSRGVGEKLFFGSGTQLSVL.